What follows are 21 T cell receptor beta chains derived from one specimen sequenced in a study of response to subunit inactivated influenza vaccine. TCRdb used MiXCR to reprocess the RT-PCR reads, holding one entry per CDR3 protein. The sample shows approximately 680,000 distinct CDR3 sequences, 15% to 19% of them seen only once. The specimen was PBMCs from blood, collected 11 to 12 days after vaccination. Receptor source: a man aged 45-65 years who received an inactivated influenza vaccine.

The CDR3 bases are TGCAGCGCCCAACAGGATAACTCTGGGGCCAACGTCCTGACTTTC. This translates into CSAQQDNSGANVLTF. The genes are TRBV29-1 and TRBJ2-6, with D tentatively TRBD1 (5 bases). Germline V gene data show CDR1 as SQVTM and CDR2 as ANQGSEA. Deletions cut 7 bases from V and 0 bases from J, with 13 bases between. The CDR3 has 15 amino acids.

This clonotype was seen more than once but under ten times. V and J are TRBV24-1 and TRBJ2-3; TRBD1 agrees at 7 bases. CDR3 length: 15 amino acids. J was trimmed by 2 bases and V by 7 bases; bases with no gene match: 8. CDR1 is KGHDR and CDR2 is SFDVKD in the germline V gene. CDR3 amino acids: CATRRSGTDTDTQYF. CDR3 DNA: TGTGCCACCAGGAGATCCGGGACAGACACAGATACGCAGTATTTT.

This clonotype came up a few times. This chain joins TRBV7-2 and TRBJ2-7; D may be TRBD1 (5 bases). Trimming pared 3 bases from V and 2 bases from J, leaving 8 bases between. CDR3 length: 13 amino acids. Germline CDR1 and CDR2: SGHTA and FQGNSA. CDR3 amino acids: CASSFAGTYEQYF. CDR3 coding DNA: TGTGCCAGCAGCTTTGCAGGGACCTACGAGCAGTACTTC.

This chain links TRBV3-1 with TRBJ1-3; D call uncertain. CDR3 size: 13 residues. Germline CDR1 reads LGHDT; CDR2 reads YNNKEL (reference sequence). The ends were cut back, 3 bases at V and 9 bases at J, with 12 bases in the middle. CDR3 nucleotides: TGTGCCAGCAGCCAGGTCGACGGATCCACCATATATTTT. The encoded protein is CASSQVDGSTIYF.

This clonotype was found many times. The chain uses TRBV20-1 and TRBJ2-3; D not certain. The germline gives CDR1 DFQATT, CDR2 SNEGSKA (reference sequence). Trimming removed 4 bases from V and 1 base from J, with 12 bases in between. This CDR3 is built from 14 residues. CDR3 amino acids: CSAIGQAGTDTQYF. The CDR3 DNA is TGCAGTGCTATTGGTCAAGCCGGCACAGATACGCAGTATTTT.

This clonotype showed up just a few times. Here the CDR3 reads CASSLMGGRTDTQYF. The CDR3 DNA follows: TGTGCCAGCAGCTTAATGGGGGGCCGCACAGATACGCAGTATTTT. The rearrangement joins TRBV7-2 to TRBJ2-3; either TRBD1 or TRBD2 may supply D (6 bases each). Per germline, CDR1 SGHTA and CDR2 FQGNSA. Trimming removed 2 bases from V and 1 base from J, with 10 bases in between. The CDR3 runs 15 residues.

In this sample, this clonotype turned up a few times. V is TRBV6-1 and J is TRBJ2-7; D gene ambiguous. V lost 6 bases and J 0 bases, leaving 12 bases between the germline ends. The length of the CDR3 is 14 residues. Looked up from germline, CDR1 is MNHNS and CDR2 is SASEGT. The CDR3 protein is CASSPTPGSYEQYF. CDR3 sequence (DNA): TGTGCCAGCAGCCCTACTCCAGGCTCCTACGAGCAGTACTTC.

This clonotype was counted only a few times. This rearrangement joins TRBV2 to TRBJ1-5; the D gene is possibly TRBD1 (5 bases). This CDR3 contains 11 residues. The ends were cut back, 3 bases at V and 12 bases at J, with 9 bases in the middle. Germline V gene sequence: CDR1 SNHLY, CDR2 FYNNEI. This chain's CDR3 is CASSEGRLQHF. The CDR3, as DNA: TGTGCCAGCAGTGAGGGGCGTCTCCAGCATTTT.

The sample holds many counts of this clonotype. The chain recombines TRBV7-8 with TRBJ1-1, with TRBD1 as a possible D gene (5 bases). V lost 5 bases and J lost 3, with 19 bases in between. The length of the CDR3 is 16 residues. Germline-derived CDR1 and CDR2 are SGHVS and FQNEAQ. The DNA of the CDR3 is TGTGCCAGCAGCCCCGTGGGCAGGGTAACGGACACTGAAGCTTTCTTT. Translation: CASSPVGRVTDTEAFF.

The chain uses TRBV5-1 and TRBJ2-2, with D possibly being TRBD1 or TRBD2 (5 bases each). Trimming shortened V by 0 bases and J by 7 bases, and 13 bases separated the two germline ends. This CDR3 has 15 amino acids. The germline gives CDR1 SGHRS, CDR2 YFSETQ. Written as DNA, the CDR3 is TGCGCCAGCAGCTTGGGGGGGACCCTCGGCGGGGAGCTGTTTTTT. Amino acid sequence: CASSLGGTLGGELFF.

The V call is TRBV12-3 or TRBV12-4, the J call TRBJ1-1; a possible D gene is TRBD1 (5 bases). The CDR3 runs to 16 residues. V lost 6 bases to trimming and J lost 6 bases, with 23 bases between them. The CDR3 reads CASRLKGPRVVAEAFF. The DNA of the CDR3 is TGTGCCAGCAGGTTAAAAGGTCCCAGGGTAGTGGCTGAAGCTTTCTTT.

This chain links TRBV24-1 with TRBJ2-3, with 11 bases identical to TRBD2. The CDR3 runs 20 residues. J gave up 1 base and V 4 bases, and 15 bases lay outside the gene matches. The germline V gene encodes CDR1 KGHDR and CDR2 SFDVKD. As DNA, the CDR3 is TGTGCCACCAGTGACCCCGCTAGCGGGGGGTCGCGGATGGGCACAGATACGCAGTATTTT. Translated, it gives CATSDPASGGSRMGTDTQYF.

There are many counts of this clonotype. The chain is built from TRBV20-1 and TRBJ1-2; perhaps TRBD1 as D (5 bases). Deletions cut 7 bases from V and 2 bases from J, with 20 bases between. Germline CDR1 and CDR2: DFQATT and SNEGSKA (reference sequence). CDR3 length: 15 residues. The CDR3 here is CSGKGTGAGNYGYTF. For the CDR3, the DNA is TGCAGTGGAAAGGGTACAGGTGCAGGAAACTATGGCTACACCTTC.

This clonotype has a handful of counts. The chain links TRBV18 to TRBJ2-2, with D possibly matching TRBD2 (5 bases). V gave up 2 bases and J gave up 4 bases, with 14 bases separating them. The CDR3 runs 16 residues. The germline CDR1 and CDR2 sequences are KGHSH and LQKENI. CDR3: CASSPFERPGTGELFF. CDR3 bases: TGTGCCAGCTCACCATTCGAGCGGCCGGGCACCGGGGAGCTGTTTTTT.

This clonotype was detected only a few times. The chain's CDR3 is CASSTGYRTDTQYF. For the CDR3, the DNA is TGCGCCAGCAGCACGGGATACCGCACAGATACGCAGTATTTT. The V and J genes are TRBV5-1 and TRBJ2-3, with D perhaps matching TRBD2 (5 bases). The CDR3 extends over 14 amino acids. Germline V gene data show CDR1 as SGHRS and CDR2 as YFSETQ. Trimming cost V 4 bases and J 1 base, with 10 bases left between them. The entire variable domain, with the rest obtained from reference TRBV5-1 and TRBJ2-3, is as follows: KAGVTQTPRYLIKTRGQQVTLSCSPISGHRSVSWYQQTPGQGLQFLFEYFSETQRNKGNFPGRFSGRQFSNSRSEMNVSTLELGDSALYLCASSTGYRTDTQYFGPGTRLTVL.

This clonotype has ten or more counts. The chain carries TRBV29-1 and TRBJ2-3, with D uncertain. CDR3 size: 10 residues. CDR1 is SQVTM and CDR2 is ANQGSEA in the germline V gene. V shed 5 bases and J shed 5 bases, with 5 bases lying between them. The CDR3 nucleotides are TGCAGCGTTAGCGAAGATACGCAGTATTTT. This gives the protein CSVSEDTQYF.

This clonotype was recorded a few times. This chain connects TRBV12-3 or TRBV12-4 to TRBJ2-2, with a weak D call TRBD2 (5 bases). CDR3 length: 15 amino acids. The V end was cut by 7 bases, the J end by 7 bases, with 19 bases between. The CDR3 bases are TGTGCCAGCACCCTGGGCTGGGAGAAGGGCGGGGAGCTGTTTTTT. Amino acids: CASTLGWEKGGELFF.

The genes are TRBV5-5 and TRBJ2-1; TRBD1 is a possible D gene (6 bases). V lost 5 bases and J lost 4, with 16 bases in between. The CDR3 loop spans 15 amino acids. CDR1 and CDR2 (germline): SGHKS, YYEKEE (reference sequence). The CDR3 spells CASSPTGTCYNEQFF. The CDR3 region has the DNA TGTGCCAGCAGTCCCACCGGGACATGTTACAATGAGCAGTTCTTC.

The chain recombines TRBV18 with TRBJ1-6; 9 positions match TRBD1. Germline-derived CDR1 and CDR2 are KGHSH and LQKENI. CDR3 size: 15 residues. After removal of 2 bases from V and 9 bases from J, the junction contained 5 bases not matched to a gene. The CDR3 coding sequence is TGTGCCAGCTCACCATTCGACAGGGGGGCTTCACCCCTCCACTTT. This encodes CASSPFDRGASPLHF.

In DNA form, the CDR3 reads TGCAGCGTTTCGACTAGCGGCTCCTACAATGAGCAGTTCTTC. Translation: CSVSTSGSYNEQFF. The chain employs TRBV29-1 and TRBJ2-1; 9 nucleotides line up with TRBD2. CDR3 length: 14 residues. Germline CDR1 is SQVTM and CDR2 is ANQGSEA. V lost 5 bases, J lost 0 bases, and 2 bases stayed unmatched.

This clonotype was found a few times. The chain joins TRBV4-1 to TRBJ2-1; 10 bases fit TRBD2. This CDR3 contains 16 residues. V was clipped by 1 base and J by 4 bases; unmatched bases: 4. CDR1 and CDR2 (germline): MGHRA, YSYEKL. The CDR3 protein is CASSQGFSGGYNEQFF. The CDR3 DNA reads as TGCGCCAGCAGCCAAGGCTTTAGCGGGGGGTACAATGAGCAGTTCTTC.